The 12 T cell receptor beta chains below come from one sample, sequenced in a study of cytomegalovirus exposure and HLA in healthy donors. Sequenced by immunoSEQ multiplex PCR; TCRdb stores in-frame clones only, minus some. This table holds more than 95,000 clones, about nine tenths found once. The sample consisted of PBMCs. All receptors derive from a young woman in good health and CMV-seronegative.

The CDR3 sequence is CASTKNTGELFF. In DNA, the CDR3 is TGTGCCAGCACAAAAAACACCGGGGAGCTGTTTTTT. The rearrangement uses TRBV19 and TRBJ2-2; unclear D gene. There are 12 residues in the CDR3. Trimming took 9 bases from V and 2 from J, leaving 7 bases between them. Germline CDR1 and CDR2: LNHDA and SQIVND (reference sequence).

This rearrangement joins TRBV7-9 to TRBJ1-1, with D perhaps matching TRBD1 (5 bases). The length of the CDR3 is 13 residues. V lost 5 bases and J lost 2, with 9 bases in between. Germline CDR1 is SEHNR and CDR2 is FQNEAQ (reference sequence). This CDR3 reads CASSKGQNTEAFF. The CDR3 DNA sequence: TGTGCCAGCAGCAAAGGACAAAACACTGAAGCTTTCTTT.

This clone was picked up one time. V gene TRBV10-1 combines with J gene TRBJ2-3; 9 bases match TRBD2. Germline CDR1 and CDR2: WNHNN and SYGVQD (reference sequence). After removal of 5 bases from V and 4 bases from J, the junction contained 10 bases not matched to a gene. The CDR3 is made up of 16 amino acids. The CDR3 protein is CASSLEREAPPDTQYF. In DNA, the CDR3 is TGCGCCAGCAGTCTTGAGCGGGAGGCTCCCCCAGATACGCAGTATTTT.

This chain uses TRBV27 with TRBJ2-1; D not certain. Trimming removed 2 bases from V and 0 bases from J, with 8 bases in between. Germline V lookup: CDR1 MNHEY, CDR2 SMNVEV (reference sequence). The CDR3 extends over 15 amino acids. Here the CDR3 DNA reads TGTGCCAGCAGTTTAGGGCTGCCCTCCTACAATGAGCAGTTCTTC. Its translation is CASSLGLPSYNEQFF.

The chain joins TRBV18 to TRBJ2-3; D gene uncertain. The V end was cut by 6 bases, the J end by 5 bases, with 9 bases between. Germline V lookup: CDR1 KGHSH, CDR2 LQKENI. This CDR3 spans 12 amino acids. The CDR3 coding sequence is TGTGCCAGCTCTAATTTTGTAGATACGCAGTATTTT. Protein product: CASSNFVDTQYF.

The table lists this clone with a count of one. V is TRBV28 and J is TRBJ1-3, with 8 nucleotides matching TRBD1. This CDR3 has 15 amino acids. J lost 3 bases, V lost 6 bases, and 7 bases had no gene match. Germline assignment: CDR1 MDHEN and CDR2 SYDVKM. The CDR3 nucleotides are TGTGCCAGCAGATCAGGGGGCCAGGGTGGAAACACCATATATTTT. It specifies CASRSGGQGGNTIYF.

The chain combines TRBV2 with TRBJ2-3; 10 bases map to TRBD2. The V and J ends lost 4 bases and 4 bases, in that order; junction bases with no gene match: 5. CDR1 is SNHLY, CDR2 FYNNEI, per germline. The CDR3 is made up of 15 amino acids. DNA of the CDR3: TGTGCCAGCAGTGCTAGCGGGAGCTTCGCAGATACGCAGTATTTT. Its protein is CASSASGSFADTQYF.

CDR3 coding DNA: TGTGCCAGTAGTACCGGGGACAGGAGAGGGAACACTGAAGCTTTCTTT. Amino acid sequence: CASSTGDRRGNTEAFF. The chain links TRBV19 to TRBJ1-1; TRBD1 matches at 8 bases. Trimming at V came to 4 bases and at J to 1 base, leaving 8 bases not matched to a gene. Germline CDR1 reads LNHDA; CDR2 reads SQIVND (reference sequence). CDR3 size: 16 residues.

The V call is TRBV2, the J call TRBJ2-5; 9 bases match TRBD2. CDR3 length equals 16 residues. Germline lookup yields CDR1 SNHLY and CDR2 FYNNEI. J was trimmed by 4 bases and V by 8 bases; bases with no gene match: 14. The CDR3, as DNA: TGTGCCAGCCGTCGGCGGGAGGGTATCTGGGGAGAGACCCAGTACTTC. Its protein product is CASRRREGIWGETQYF.

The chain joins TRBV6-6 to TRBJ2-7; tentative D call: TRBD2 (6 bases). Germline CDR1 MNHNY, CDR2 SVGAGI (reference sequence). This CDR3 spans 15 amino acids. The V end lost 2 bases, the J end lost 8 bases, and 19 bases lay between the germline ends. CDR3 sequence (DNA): TGTGCCAGCAGTTACGGTATAGCGGTGCCTACGCAGCAGTACTTC. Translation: CASSYGIAVPTQQYF.

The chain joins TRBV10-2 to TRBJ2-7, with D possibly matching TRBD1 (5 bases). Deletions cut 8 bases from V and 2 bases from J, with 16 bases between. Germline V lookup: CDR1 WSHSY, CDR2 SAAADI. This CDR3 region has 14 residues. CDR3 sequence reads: CASFDSSRPYEQYF. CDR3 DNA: TGCGCCAGCTTTGACAGCTCGCGTCCCTACGAGCAGTACTTC.

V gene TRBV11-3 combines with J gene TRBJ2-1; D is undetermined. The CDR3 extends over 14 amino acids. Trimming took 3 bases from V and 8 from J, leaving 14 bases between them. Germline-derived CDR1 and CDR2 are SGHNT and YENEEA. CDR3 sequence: CASSFRLEQYEQFF. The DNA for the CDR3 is TGTGCCAGCAGCTTTCGTTTAGAGCAATATGAGCAGTTCTTC.